Below are 10 T cell receptor beta chains sequenced from a single sample in a study of blood T cell repertoires in COVID-19. This table comes from immunoSEQ multiplex PCR, and its TCRdb copy is limited to in-frame clones, with some not included. Among under 130,000 clones, about three quarters were seen once, and the ten largest hold about 6%. The source material was peripheral blood. These receptors all stem from a man older than 75 with acute or convalescent COVID-19.

The chain links TRBV5-1 to TRBJ1-1; maybe TRBD1 (5 bases). The CDR3 consists of 14 residues. Germline values: CDR1 SGHRS, CDR2 YFSETQ. V lost 3 bases, J lost 5 bases, and 14 bases lay in between. The chain's CDR3 is CASSSDTEGTEAFF. CDR3 bases: TGCGCCAGCAGCTCGGACACGGAGGGGACTGAAGCTTTCTTT.

J is TRBJ1-1 and V is TRBV4-3; D perhaps matches TRBD1 (5 bases). Deletions cut 3 bases from V and 1 base from J, with 15 bases between. The CDR3 sequence is 16 residues long. Germline V gene lookup returns CDR1 LGHNA and CDR2 YSLEER. This chain's CDR3 is CASSQGVGGSNTEAFF. In DNA, the CDR3 is TGCGCCAGCAGCCAGGGCGTGGGGGGGTCGAACACTGAAGCTTTCTTT.

J is TRBJ1-4 and V is TRBV4-3, with D perhaps TRBD1 (5 bases). V was clipped by 3 bases and J by 8 bases, with 19 bases between them. From germline, CDR1 is LGHNA and CDR2 YSLEER. The CDR3 is 16 amino acids. CDR3 region: CASSQVGGQGREKLFF. Here the CDR3 DNA reads TGCGCCAGCAGCCAGGTGGGCGGACAAGGGCGGGAAAAACTGTTTTTT.

This chain joins TRBV5-4 and TRBJ2-2, with D possibly TRBD1 on 7 matching bases. The CDR3 totals 16 residues. CDR1 is SGHNT and CDR2 is YYREEE in the germline V gene (reference sequence). V was shortened by 4 bases and J by 6 bases, with 19 bases between the two germline ends. The CDR3 DNA sequence: TGTGCCAGCAGCATCCAGGGGGGCTACGTCCCCGGGGAGCTGTTTTTT. Protein: CASSIQGGYVPGELFF. Filled out from reference TRBV5-4 and TRBJ2-2, the complete variable domain reads ETGVTQSPTHLIKTRGQQVTLRCSSQSGHNTVSWYQQALGQGPQFIFQYYREEENGRGNFPPRFSGLQFPNYSSELNVNALELDDSALYLCASSIQGGYVPGELFFGEGSRLTVL.

The V and J genes are TRBV27 and TRBJ2-7; TRBD2 matches at 8 bases. The CDR3 is 14 amino acids. In germline, CDR1 is MNHEY, CDR2 SMNVEV (reference sequence). Trimming cost V 3 bases and J 2 bases; bases outside gene matches: 3. CDR3 residues: CASSFLAGPYEQYF. As DNA, the CDR3 is TGTGCCAGCAGTTTTCTAGCGGGCCCCTACGAGCAGTACTTC.

V gene TRBV27 combines with J gene TRBJ2-2, with D possibly being TRBD1 (6 bases). Germline-derived CDR1 and CDR2 are MNHEY and SMNVEV (reference sequence). This CDR3 spans 15 amino acids. Trimming stripped 6 bases from V and 4 bases from J, with 15 bases between. The chain's CDR3 is CASSLDGQITGELFF. The CDR3 DNA follows: TGTGCCAGCAGCCTAGACGGACAGATCACCGGGGAGCTGTTTTTT.

This chain links TRBV28 with TRBJ2-1; D is perhaps TRBD2 (5 bases). Germline V CDR1 and CDR2: MDHEN, SYDVKM. There are 15 residues in the CDR3. The germline V and J ends were trimmed by 3 bases and 0 bases, with 9 bases remaining between them. CDR3 in DNA: TGTGCCAGCAGTTTTCCCGGGAACTCCTACAATGAGCAGTTCTTC. Protein: CASSFPGNSYNEQFF.

This clone was observed a few times. This chain connects TRBV7-2 to TRBJ1-3; no firm D call. V lost 5 bases and J lost 0, with 14 bases in between. This CDR3 spans 16 amino acids. Germline V gene data show CDR1 as SGHTA and CDR2 as FQGNSA. Here the CDR3 reads CASSPLIADSGNTIYF. CDR3 DNA: TGTGCCAGCAGCCCTTTAATAGCGGACTCTGGAAACACCATATATTTT.

The rearrangement links TRBV4-2 to TRBJ2-3, with 11 nucleotides matching TRBD2. With 0 bases clipped from V and 3 bases from J, the junction kept 5 bases outside the gene matches. The CDR3 has 17 amino acids. The germline V gene encodes CDR1 LGHNA and CDR2 YNFKEQ. CDR3 sequence: CASSQDQTSGKTDTQYF. The CDR3 bases are TGTGCCAGCAGCCAAGATCAGACTAGCGGGAAGACAGATACGCAGTATTTT.

This chain connects TRBV18 to TRBJ2-7; 7 bases line up with TRBD2. Trimming took 2 bases from V and 5 from J; bases not matched to a gene: 6. This CDR3 has 14 residues. CDR1 is KGHSH, CDR2 LQKENI, per germline. The CDR3 DNA sequence: TGTGCCAGCTCACCAACTAGCGCCATAGACGAGCAGTACTTC. The encoded protein is CASSPTSAIDEQYF.